Shown below are 9 T cell receptor beta chains from a single sample sequenced in a study of early T cells in non-severe SARS-CoV-2 infection (dated by TCRdb to the early 2020s). The library was prepared using 5' RACE. Sequenced on a NextSeq 500. The raw public reads went through TCRdb reprocessing: fastp at Q25, MiXCR clone calling, in-frame beta chains kept. Each record represents a unique CDR3 protein, reported with the most common genes and DNA among its rows. The sample table records fewer than 40,000 distinct CDR3 sequences; roughly 6% of these occur just once. The top ten constitute 5% to 6.5% of the sample. Sequencing was done on a sample of whole blood. The receptors were sampled from an adult who was a healthcare worker with PCR-confirmed SARS-CoV-2 infection or an uninfected control (not recorded which).

The rearrangement joins TRBV10-1 to TRBJ1-1; D is undetermined. With 1 base removed from V and 2 bases from J, the gap between germline ends came to 5 bases. The CDR3 is made up of 13 amino acids. Germline loops: CDR1 WNHNN, CDR2 SYGVQD (reference sequence). For the CDR3, the DNA is TGCGCCAGCAGTGAGTGGGCCAACACTGAAGCTTTCTTT. Translating gives CASSEWANTEAFF.

Ten or more counts support this clonotype. The gene calls are TRBV12-3 or TRBV12-4 and TRBJ2-3; 9 nucleotides match TRBD2. With 1 base clipped from V and 2 bases from J, the junction kept 4 bases outside the gene matches. The CDR3 spans 16 residues. The CDR3 sequence: CASSLGAGGFTDTQYF. CDR3 bases: TGTGCCAGCAGTTTAGGGGCGGGAGGGTTCACAGATACGCAGTATTTT.

In this sample, this clonotype turned up many times. V and J are TRBV11-2 and TRBJ1-1, with D unclear. The CDR3 sequence is 15 residues long. Germline assignment: CDR1 SGHAT and CDR2 FQNNGV. The V end was cut by 4 bases, the J end by 0 bases, with 12 bases between. The CDR3 DNA reads as TGTGCCAGCAGCTCGGACCCTGGGATGAACACTGAAGCTTTCTTT. Its protein product is CASSSDPGMNTEAFF.

The sample holds many counts of this clonotype. The genes are TRBV4-3 and TRBJ2-1; 9 bases are a match to TRBD2. Germline CDR1 reads LGHNA; CDR2 reads YSLEER. V trimming: 1 base; J trimming: 9 bases; junction bases outside the gene matches: 7. The CDR3 is made up of 15 amino acids. The CDR3 region has the DNA TGCGCCAGCAGCCAAGTGGCGGGAGGGCCTGTTGAGCAGTTCTTC. Translation: CASSQVAGGPVEQFF.

This clonotype was counted many times. The rearrangement links TRBV28 to TRBJ1-6; TRBD1 matches at 8 bases. V lost 5 bases and J lost 4; bases outside the gene matches: 4. CDR3 length: 15 amino acids. CDR1 and CDR2 (germline): MDHEN, SYDVKM. CDR3 nucleotide sequence: TGTGCCAGCAGTGTGGACAGGGTGTATAATTCACCCCTCCACTTT. This codes for CASSVDRVYNSPLHF.

This CDR3 is CARAPPGLSYFQETQYF. CDR3 bases: TGTGCCAGAGCGCCCCCGGGACTATCTTATTTTCAAGAGACCCAGTACTTC. The rearrangement links TRBV7-8 to TRBJ2-5; TRBD2 agrees at 7 bases. The CDR3 length is 17 residues. The germline CDR1 and CDR2 sequences are SGHVS and FQNEAQ. The J segment lost 2 bases and the V segment lost 9 bases, leaving 18 bases of the junction unmatched.

The sample holds a few counts of this clonotype. The genes are TRBV11-2 and TRBJ2-7; D may correspond to TRBD1 or TRBD2 (5 bases each). With 1 base removed from V and 7 bases from J, the gap between germline ends came to 14 bases. The CDR3 extends over 14 amino acids. Germline assignment: CDR1 SGHAT and CDR2 FQNNGV. CDR3 residues: CASSLAGQVGEQYF. The CDR3 coding sequence is TGTGCCAGCAGCTTAGCGGGGCAGGTTGGGGAGCAGTACTTC.

This clonotype was observed many times. The chain couples TRBV12-3 or TRBV12-4 to TRBJ2-4; 10 bases match TRBD2. This CDR3 comprises 18 residues. V shed 6 bases and J 0 bases; nucleotides not matched to a gene: 11. CDR3 residues: CASRLTSGLFQAKNIQYF. The DNA for the CDR3 is TGTGCCAGCAGATTGACTAGCGGGCTCTTCCAAGCCAAAAACATTCAGTACTTC.

The rearrangement links TRBV7-9 to TRBJ2-1; D is perhaps TRBD1 or TRBD2 (5 bases each). Germline V CDR1 and CDR2: SEHNR, FQNEAQ (reference sequence). V lost 7 bases to trimming and J lost 0 bases, with 10 bases between them. The CDR3 spans 14 residues. The CDR3 DNA follows: TGTGCCAGCAACTGGGGGAGCTCCTACAATGAGCAGTTCTTC. This sequence encodes CASNWGSSYNEQFF.